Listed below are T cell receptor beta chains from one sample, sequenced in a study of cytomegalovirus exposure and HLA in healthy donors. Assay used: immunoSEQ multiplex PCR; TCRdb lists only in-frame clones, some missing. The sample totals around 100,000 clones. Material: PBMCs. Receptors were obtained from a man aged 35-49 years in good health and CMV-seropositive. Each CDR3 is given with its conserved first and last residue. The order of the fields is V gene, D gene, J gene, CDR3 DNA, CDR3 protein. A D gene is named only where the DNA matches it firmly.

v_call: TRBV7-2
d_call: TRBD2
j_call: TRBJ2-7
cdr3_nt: TGTGCCAGCAGCTCCGTAGCGGGATCGAACGAGCAGTACTTC
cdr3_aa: CASSSVAGSNEQYF

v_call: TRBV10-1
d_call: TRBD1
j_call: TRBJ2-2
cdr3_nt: TGCGCCAGCAGTAGACAGGGATCGGGTACCGGGGAGCTGTTTTTT
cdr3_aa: CASSRQGSGTGELFF

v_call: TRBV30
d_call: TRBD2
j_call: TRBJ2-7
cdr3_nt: TGTGCCTGGAGTCCCGGGGGGGGAATTCACGAGCAGTACTTC
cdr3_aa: CAWSPGGGIHEQYF

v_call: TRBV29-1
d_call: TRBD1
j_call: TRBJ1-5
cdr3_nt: TGCAGCGTGGGGACAGGGGGTAATCAGCCCCAGCATTTT
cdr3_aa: CSVGTGGNQPQHF

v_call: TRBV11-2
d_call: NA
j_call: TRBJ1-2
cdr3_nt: TGTGCCAGCAGCTTAGACAGGGGCCATGGCTACACCTTC
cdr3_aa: CASSLDRGHGYTF

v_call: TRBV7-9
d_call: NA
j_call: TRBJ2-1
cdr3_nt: TGTGCCAGCAGCCTACCCTTACTCAATGAGCAGTTCTTC
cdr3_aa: CASSLPLLNEQFF

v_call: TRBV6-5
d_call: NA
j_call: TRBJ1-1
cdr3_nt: TGTGCCAGCAGTTTGGGGGCGGGAGGAACTGAAGCTTTCTTT
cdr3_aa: CASSLGAGGTEAFF

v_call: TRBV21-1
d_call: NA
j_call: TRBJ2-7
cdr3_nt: TGTGCCAGCAGCAAGGAAGAGGGCCTAGCGGGAGGTGTCTACGAGCAGTACTTC
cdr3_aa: CASSKEEGLAGGVYEQYF

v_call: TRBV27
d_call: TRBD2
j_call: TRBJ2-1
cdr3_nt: TGTGCCAGCAGTTTAATTGCGGGAGGGTCAAATGAGCAGTTCTTC
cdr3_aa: CASSLIAGGSNEQFF

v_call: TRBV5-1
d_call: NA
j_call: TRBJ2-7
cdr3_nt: TGCGCCAGCAGCCCGGGGCGGGGGCTGGGGTACGAGCAGTACTTC
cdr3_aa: CASSPGRGLGYEQYF

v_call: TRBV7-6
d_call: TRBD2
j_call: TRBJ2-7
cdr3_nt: TGTGCCAGCAGCTTAGGGACTAGCAGATACGAGCAGTACTTC
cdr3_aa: CASSLGTSRYEQYF

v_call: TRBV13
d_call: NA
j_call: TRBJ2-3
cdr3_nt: TGTGCCAGCAGTTGGAGGGGTCCTGCCACAGATACGCAGTATTTT
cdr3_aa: CASSWRGPATDTQYF

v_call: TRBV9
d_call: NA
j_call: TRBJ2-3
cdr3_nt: TGTGCCAGCCTGCCCACAGGTGGAGATACGCAGTATTTT
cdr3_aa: CASLPTGGDTQYF

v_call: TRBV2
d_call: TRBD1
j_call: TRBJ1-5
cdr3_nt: TGTGCCAGCAGTCCCGGGACAGGAAATCAGCCCCAGCATTTT
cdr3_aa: CASSPGTGNQPQHF

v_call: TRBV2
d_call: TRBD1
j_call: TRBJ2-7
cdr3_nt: TGTGCCAGCAAGCTGACAGGGGTGGGCGACGAGCAGTACTTC
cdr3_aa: CASKLTGVGDEQYF